This T cell receptor (beta chain) was found in a study of cytomegalovirus exposure and HLA in healthy donors. Profiled with immunoSEQ multiplex PCR; TCRdb holds only in-frame clones, not every one. This sample has about 130,000 clones; about 94% occur once, and the top ten carry roughly 1.9%. This CDR3 is built from 14 residues. V was clipped by 6 bases and J by 4 bases; unmatched bases: 3. Germline values: CDR1 SGHNT, CDR2 YYREEE (reference sequence). The source material was PBMCs. This receptor was obtained from a man aged 18 to 29 in good health and CMV-seropositive. The V gene is TRBV5-4, the J gene TRBJ2-1; 11 positions match TRBD2. The CDR3 nucleotides read TGTGCCAGCATGCGACTAGCGGGGTACAATGAGCAGTTCTTC. It specifies CASMRLAGYNEQFF.